The 29 T cell receptor beta chains reported below all come from one sample, sequenced in a study of T cell repertoires in cytomegalovirus infection. TCRdb called the reads again in MiXCR, with one record for every CDR3 protein. Of around 55,000 distinct CDR3 sequences listed, around 20% were seen once; the top ten hold more than 25%. These TCRs are of unknown antigen specificity. The sequenced sample was CD8+ T cells from cultured PBMCs, obtained from culture after CMV antigen stimulation. The receptors derive from a human donor in good health (CMV status not recorded). Some clones in this sample may be carry-over from other donors' samples.

The chain joins TRBV4-2 to TRBJ2-1; D unresolved. Germline values: CDR1 LGHNA, CDR2 YNFKEQ. This CDR3 is 13 amino acids long. Between the trimmed V and J ends, which lost 1 base and 7 bases, there was a span of 8 bases. CDR3 nucleotides: TGTGCCAGCAGCCAAGCCTTTACGAATGAGCAGTTCTTC. It specifies CASSQAFTNEQFF.

This clonotype appeared many times. The V gene is TRBV11-2, the J gene TRBJ1-2, with a possible D match to TRBD1 (6 bases). Germline CDR1 reads SGHAT; CDR2 reads FQNNGV. V lost 5 bases to trimming and J lost 3 bases, with 16 bases between them. The length of the CDR3 is 15 residues. The CDR3 nucleotides are TGTGCCAGCAGCCACGGGGGGCCTAACCACTATGGCTACACCTTC. Its translation is CASSHGGPNHYGYTF.

A note on this clonotype: One end of the junction is discordant with germline, which a read error may explain. J is TRBJ2-5 and V is TRBV7-2; D is unresolved. This CDR3 has 11 residues. Per the germline V gene, CDR1 is SGHTA and CDR2 is FQGNSA. In DNA, the CDR3 is TGTGCCAGCAGCTTAGGCCGGTCCTGGGACTTC. Translating it yields CASSLGRSWDF.

The V gene is TRBV28, the J gene TRBJ2-3; D gene ambiguous. Trimming left V 4 bases short and J 6 bases short, with 11 bases between. CDR1 MDHEN and CDR2 SYDVKM come from the germline V gene. The CDR3 has 13 residues. Written as DNA, the CDR3 is TGTGCCAGCAGTTCAACGCCTTCGGATACGCAGTATTTT. Translating gives CASSSTPSDTQYF.

In its sample, this clonotype was seen many times. The genes are TRBV7-9 and TRBJ1-5; 7 bases align to TRBD1. CDR3 length equals 15 residues. The germline V gene has CDR1 SEHNR and CDR2 FQNEAQ (reference sequence). V dropped 5 bases and J dropped 0; count of bases not matched to a gene: 4. CDR3 sequence: CASSRDSYSNQPQHF. The CDR3 nucleotides are TGTGCCAGCAGCCGGGACAGTTATAGCAATCAGCCCCAGCATTTT.

This chain connects TRBV9 to TRBJ1-2, with TRBD1 as a possible D gene (6 bases). Trimming removed 7 bases at V and 5 bases at J, with 21 bases between. Per germline, CDR1 SGDLS and CDR2 YYNGEE. This CDR3 comprises 15 residues. The CDR3 DNA follows: TGTGCCAGCTTTGGGGGCGAGCACCGAGAATATGGCTACACCTTC. The encoded protein is CASFGGEHREYGYTF.

The CDR3 coding sequence is TGTGCCAGCAGCCTTAGCGGGGGCACCTACAATGAGCAGTTCTTC. Protein product: CASSLSGGTYNEQFF. This chain links TRBV9 with TRBJ2-1; 9 nucleotides agree with TRBD2. The CDR3 length is 15 residues. V shed 4 bases and J 2 bases; nucleotides not matched to a gene: 4. Germline lookup yields CDR1 SGDLS and CDR2 YYNGEE.

This clonotype showed up just a few times. V and J are TRBV7-2 and TRBJ2-5; the D gene could be TRBD1 or TRBD2 (5 bases each). From germline, CDR1 is SGHTA and CDR2 FQGNSA. CDR3 size: 15 residues. Trimming stripped 2 bases from V and 4 bases from J, with 14 bases between. CDR3 bases: TGTGCCAGCAGCTTATTGGGGGACCGGTTAGAGACCCAGTACTTC. This encodes CASSLLGDRLETQYF.

This clonotype turned up a few times. The rearrangement links TRBV5-6 to TRBJ2-7; 9 bases map to TRBD2. The CDR3 runs to 16 residues. Germline V gives CDR1 SGHDT, CDR2 YYEEEE. Losses at the gene ends were 0 bases for V and 0 bases for J; bases not matched to a gene: 4. The CDR3: CASSLGLAGSSYEQYF. The CDR3 DNA reads TGTGCCAGCAGCTTGGGGCTAGCGGGGAGCTCCTACGAGCAGTACTTC.

A few counts support this clonotype. V and J are TRBV7-8 and TRBJ2-7; no clear D gene. Trimming removed 1 base from V and 3 bases from J, with 4 bases in between. The CDR3 is 12 residues long. The V gene's germline CDR1 is SGHVS and CDR2 FQNEAQ. CDR3 sequence reads: CASSLEYYEQYF. CDR3 nucleotide sequence: TGTGCCAGCAGCTTAGAGTACTACGAGCAGTACTTC.

J is TRBJ1-1 and V is TRBV6-1; TRBD1 might be the D (5 bases). CDR3 size: 12 residues. Germline V lookup: CDR1 MNHNS, CDR2 SASEGT. V dropped 7 bases and J dropped 5 bases, with 11 bases sitting between them. The CDR3 bases are TGTGCCAGCACCCCAGGGAGGACTGAAGCTTTCTTT. This codes for CASTPGRTEAFF.

This clonotype was counted a few times. The chain employs TRBV27 and TRBJ1-5; TRBD1 matches at 8 bases. The CDR3 covers 14 residues. Trimming at V came to 0 bases and at J to 8 bases, leaving 3 bases not matched to a gene. Looked up from germline, CDR1 is MNHEY and CDR2 is SMNVEV (reference sequence). CDR3 nucleotides: TGTGCCAGCAGTTTATCGGACAGGGTGAAGCCCCAGCATTTT. Encoded protein: CASSLSDRVKPQHF.

V usage is TRBV7-2 and J usage is TRBJ2-6; D gene unclear. The CDR3 is 17 amino acids. V was trimmed by 1 base and J by 0 bases, leaving 10 bases between them. Germline V gene lookup returns CDR1 SGHTA and CDR2 FQGNSA. The CDR3 loop is CASSLGHVSSGANVLTF. For the CDR3, the DNA is TGTGCCAGCAGCTTAGGGCATGTATCCTCTGGGGCCAACGTCCTGACTTTC.

The chain uses TRBV28 and TRBJ2-7; 7 bases align to TRBD2. CDR1 and CDR2 from the germline V gene are MDHEN and SYDVKM. There are 11 residues in the CDR3. After removal of 7 bases from V and 6 bases from J, the junction contained 3 bases not matched to a gene. The CDR3 reads CASNTGGEQYF. CDR3 sequence (DNA): TGTGCCAGCAACACGGGAGGCGAGCAGTACTTC.

The chain uses TRBV27 and TRBJ1-2, with no clear D. The CDR3 runs 14 residues. V dropped 0 bases and J dropped 8 bases, with 13 bases sitting between them. Germline-derived CDR1 and CDR2 are MNHEY and SMNVEV (reference sequence). The CDR3 coding sequence is TGTGCCAGCAGTTTATCCCCCCAAGCCCGGGGCTACACCTTC. Protein: CASSLSPQARGYTF.

With regard to this clonotype: At one end the junction does not follow the germline gene, possibly because of a read error. The rearrangement uses TRBV4-1 and TRBJ1-2; the D gene is possibly TRBD1 (5 bases). CDR1 and CDR2 from the germline V gene are MGHRA and YSYEKL. This CDR3 has 13 residues. Here the CDR3 DNA reads TGTGCCAGCAGCCAAAGGGACCTCTATGGCTACACCTTC. Translating it yields CASSQRDLYGYTF.

The gene calls are TRBV28 and TRBJ2-7; D is perhaps TRBD2 (5 bases). The germline V gene has CDR1 MDHEN and CDR2 SYDVKM. CDR3 size: 14 residues. V lost 3 bases and J 3 bases, leaving 12 bases between the germline ends. CDR3 in DNA: TGTGCCAGCAGTTTTTTAGGAGGCGTCTACGAGCAGTACTTC. It translates to CASSFLGGVYEQYF.

This clonotype was seen a few times. The rearrangement uses TRBV4-3 and TRBJ1-1, with D unresolved. Germline V gene lookup returns CDR1 LGHNA and CDR2 YSLEER. V dropped 1 base and J dropped 11 bases, with 17 bases sitting between them. The CDR3 extends over 14 amino acids. CDR3 sequence reads: CASSQGPEGRWAFF. As DNA, the CDR3 is TGCGCCAGCAGCCAAGGGCCAGAGGGCAGGTGGGCTTTCTTT.

CDR3 nucleotide sequence: TGTGCCAGCAGCACGGACACTATGGGGGAGCAGTACTTC. This gives the protein CASSTDTMGEQYF. The chain carries TRBV7-9 and TRBJ2-7; TRBD1 might be the D (5 bases). V lost 5 bases and J lost 7, with 15 bases in between. Germline assignment: CDR1 SEHNR and CDR2 FQNEAQ (reference sequence). This CDR3 spans 13 amino acids.

This clonotype was observed a handful of times. The V and J genes are TRBV7-2 and TRBJ2-7; 9 bases align to TRBD1. This CDR3 spans 14 amino acids. J lost 7 bases, V lost 5 bases, and 9 bases had no gene match. Germline loops: CDR1 SGHTA, CDR2 FQGNSA. CDR3 in DNA: TGTGCCAGCAGCCCATCGACAGGGGGAGGGGAGCAGTACTTC. Protein sequence: CASSPSTGGGEQYF.

Only a few counts were recorded for this clonotype. The chain has TRBV7-6 and TRBJ1-1; no reliable D call. CDR3 length equals 12 residues. Trimming cost V 6 bases and J 1 base, with 6 bases left between them. The germline gives CDR1 SGHVS, CDR2 FNYEAQ. This CDR3 is CASRKENTEAFF. The CDR3 DNA is TGTGCCAGCAGGAAGGAGAACACTGAAGCTTTCTTT.

CDR3 amino acids: CASSPRSGTSNEQFF. CDR3 nucleotides: TGTGCCAGCAGCCCGCGTTCCGGGACTAGTAATGAGCAGTTCTTC. The rearrangement links TRBV7-2 to TRBJ2-1; 8 bases are shared with TRBD2. Trimming removed 5 bases from V and 7 bases from J; junction bases left unmatched: 10. The CDR3 has 15 amino acids. CDR1 SGHTA and CDR2 FQGNSA come from the germline V gene. Full variable domain (rest looked up from reference TRBV7-2 and TRBJ2-1): GAGVSQSPSNKVTEKGKDVELRCDPISGHTALYWYRQSLGQGLEFLIYFQGNSAPDKSGLPSDRFSAERTGGSVSTLTIQRTQQEDSAVYLCASSPRSGTSNEQFFGPGTRLTVL.

The sample holds a few counts of this clonotype. The J gene is TRBJ1-2, the V gene TRBV27; D remains unclear. The CDR3 is 13 residues long. The V end was cut by 5 bases, the J end by 4 bases, with 11 bases between. The germline V gene has CDR1 MNHEY and CDR2 SMNVEV (reference sequence). CDR3: CASSPGVLYGYTF. In DNA, the CDR3 is TGTGCCAGCAGTCCTGGAGTCCTCTATGGCTACACCTTC.

This clonotype has ten or more counts. The rearrangement joins TRBV3-1 to TRBJ2-2; D is uncertain. The CDR3 runs to 16 residues. Germline CDR1 and CDR2: LGHDT and YNNKEL (reference sequence). Between the trimmed V and J ends, which lost 0 bases and 8 bases, there was a span of 16 bases. CDR3: CASSQDPSVYLGELFF. The CDR3 DNA reads as TGTGCCAGCAGCCAAGATCCCAGCGTCTACCTGGGGGAGCTGTTTTTT. The full variable domain, in which reference TRBV3-1 and TRBJ2-2 provide the parts outside the CDR3, is DTAVSQTPKYLVTQMGNDKSIKCEQNLGHDTMYWYKQDSKKFLKIMFSYNNKELIINETVPNRFSPKSPDKAHLNLHINSLELGDSAVYFCASSQDPSVYLGELFFGEGSRLTVL.

The V call is TRBV7-6, the J call TRBJ2-7, with D perhaps matching TRBD1 or TRBD2 (6 bases each). Trimming pared 2 bases from V and 3 bases from J, leaving 14 bases between. The germline V gene has CDR1 SGHVS and CDR2 FNYEAQ. This CDR3 spans 15 amino acids. CDR3 DNA: TGTGCCAGCAGCTTACTGGCGGAGGGGGGCTACGAGCAGTACTTC. This codes for CASSLLAEGGYEQYF.

The chain uses TRBV7-9 and TRBJ2-2; D is possibly TRBD1 (6 bases). The CDR3 is made up of 14 amino acids. V was shortened by 3 bases and J by 9 bases, with 14 bases between the two germline ends. Germline CDR1 reads SEHNR; CDR2 reads FQNEAQ (reference sequence). The CDR3 is CASSFSPQGRELFF. The DNA of the CDR3 is TGTGCCAGCAGCTTCTCCCCACAGGGAAGGGAGCTGTTTTTT.

This chain joins TRBV29-1 and TRBJ2-7, with TRBD1 matching 9 bases. The germline V gene encodes CDR1 SQVTM and CDR2 ANQGSEA. The length of the CDR3 is 12 residues. V trimming: 6 bases; J trimming: 3 bases; junction bases outside the gene matches: 3. CDR3 sequence (DNA): TGCAGCGTCTCGGGACAGGGCTACGAGCAGTACTTC. Translating it yields CSVSGQGYEQYF.

This clonotype was observed at least ten times. This chain joins TRBV7-6 and TRBJ2-3; no reliable D call. The V end lost 2 bases, the J end lost 6 bases, and 9 bases lay between the germline ends. This CDR3 has 13 residues. CDR1 SGHVS and CDR2 FNYEAQ come from the germline V gene. The CDR3 reads CASSLTFRDTQYF. CDR3 sequence (DNA): TGTGCCAGCAGCTTAACCTTTCGGGATACGCAGTATTTT.

This clonotype was seen ten or more times. The V and J genes are TRBV4-3 and TRBJ1-1, with D unresolved. The germline V gene encodes CDR1 LGHNA and CDR2 YSLEER. There are 13 residues in the CDR3. The V end was cut by 4 bases, the J end by 5 bases, with 11 bases between. CDR3 in DNA: TGCGCCAGCAGCCCCACTCACGGAACTGAAGCTTTCTTT. Protein sequence: CASSPTHGTEAFF.